The rows below give T cell receptor beta chains drawn from one sample of a study of cytomegalovirus exposure and HLA in healthy donors. Clones were sequenced by immunoSEQ multiplex PCR, and TCRdb holds only the in-frame ones, with some missing. The sample lists under 130,000 clones; over 70% were seen once. Sequencing input: PBMCs. These receptor sequences come from a man aged 35-49 years in good health and CMV-seronegative. Both conserved end residues are part of each CDR3. Each record gives: J gene, D gene, V gene, clone size, CDR3 DNA, CDR3 protein. D genes are given only for firm matches. Size is omitted from some rows. Given values are once, few, many or a class for expanded clones.

j_call: TRBJ2-1; d_call: TRBD2; v_call: TRBV7-3; clone_size: .; cdr3_nt: TGTGCCAGCAGCCCCGCCACGGGGGGGGGATACAATGAGCAGTTCTTC; cdr3_aa: CASSPATGGGYNEQFF
j_call: TRBJ1-5; d_call: .; v_call: TRBV2; clone_size: .; cdr3_nt: TGTGCCAGCGGCCGCGAGGTTCAGCCCCAGCATTTT; cdr3_aa: CASGREVQPQHF
j_call: TRBJ1-1; d_call: .; v_call: TRBV10-1; clone_size: once; cdr3_nt: TGCGCCATCTCGACAGTGAGAGTAGGCACTGAAGCTTTCTTT; cdr3_aa: CAISTVRVGTEAFF
j_call: TRBJ2-5; d_call: TRBD2; v_call: TRBV30; clone_size: .; cdr3_nt: TGTGCCTGGGAAGGAGGAGCGGGAGGTTTTGAGACCCAGTACTTC; cdr3_aa: CAWEGGAGGFETQYF
j_call: TRBJ1-2; d_call: .; v_call: TRBV11-3; clone_size: .; cdr3_nt: TGTGCCAGCGGACCGAGCAGGGGTGGACTCACCTTC; cdr3_aa: CASGPSRGGLTF
j_call: TRBJ2-2; d_call: TRBD2; v_call: TRBV9; clone_size: .; cdr3_nt: TGTGCCAGCAGCGTAGCTCCTAGCGGAACCGGGGAGCTGTTTTTT; cdr3_aa: CASSVAPSGTGELFF
j_call: TRBJ1-2; d_call: TRBD1; v_call: TRBV27; clone_size: few; cdr3_nt: TGTGCCAGCAGTTTTTCGGTCGGCAGGGGGCATGGCTACACCTTC; cdr3_aa: CASSFSVGRGHGYTF
j_call: TRBJ1-5; d_call: .; v_call: TRBV2; clone_size: .; cdr3_nt: TGTGCCAGCAGTGAAGGGCAGGATATCGGAAATCAGCCCCAGCATTTT; cdr3_aa: CASSEGQDIGNQPQHF
j_call: TRBJ2-3; d_call: TRBD2; v_call: TRBV4-2; clone_size: .; cdr3_nt: TGTGCCAGCAGCTCCCTCTTCCCTAGCGGGAGTAGCACAGATACGCAGTATTTT; cdr3_aa: CASSSLFPSGSSTDTQYF
j_call: TRBJ2-7; d_call: .; v_call: TRBV4-1; clone_size: few; cdr3_nt: TGCGCCAGCAGCACCTACGACTTTGCGGGGGCGGACGAGCAGTACTTC; cdr3_aa: CASSTYDFAGADEQYF
j_call: TRBJ2-7; d_call: .; v_call: TRBV7-8; clone_size: few; cdr3_nt: TGTGCCAGCAGCTTAGACAGGTTATACGAGCAGTACTTC; cdr3_aa: CASSLDRLYEQYF
j_call: TRBJ1-5; d_call: TRBD1; v_call: TRBV5-6; clone_size: .; cdr3_nt: TGTGCCAGCAGCTCGACGACAGGGGGCTTCAGCAATCAGCCCCAGCATTTT; cdr3_aa: CASSSTTGGFSNQPQHF
j_call: TRBJ1-1; d_call: .; v_call: TRBV5-1; clone_size: .; cdr3_nt: TGCGCCAGCGGCCGACAGGCGAACACTGAAGCTTTCTTT; cdr3_aa: CASGRQANTEAFF
j_call: TRBJ1-2; d_call: TRBD1; v_call: TRBV7-9; clone_size: .; cdr3_nt: TGTGCCAGCAGCCCCGCCGGACAGGGTTCGGTCTACACCTTC; cdr3_aa: CASSPAGQGSVYTF
j_call: TRBJ1-2; d_call: .; v_call: TRBV5-1; clone_size: few; cdr3_nt: TGCGCCAGCACCTTAGAAGGACAGTTAAATGGCTACACCTTC; cdr3_aa: CASTLEGQLNGYTF
j_call: TRBJ1-2; d_call: .; v_call: TRBV7-9; clone_size: few; cdr3_nt: TGTGCCAGCAGCGTCGGACAGAACTATGGCTACACCTTC; cdr3_aa: CASSVGQNYGYTF
j_call: TRBJ1-1; d_call: TRBD1; v_call: TRBV27; clone_size: .; cdr3_nt: TGTGCCAGCAGTTTTTACGACAGGGGGAGCACTGAAGCTTTCTTT; cdr3_aa: CASSFYDRGSTEAFF
j_call: TRBJ2-1; d_call: .; v_call: TRBV29-1; clone_size: .; cdr3_nt: TGCAGCGCTCGAATCGGACAACCCAACAATGAGCAGTTCTTC; cdr3_aa: CSARIGQPNNEQFF
j_call: TRBJ2-3; d_call: TRBD2; v_call: TRBV7-2; clone_size: .; cdr3_nt: TGTGCCAGCAGCTTTCCCGGGACTAGCGGGGGTACAGATACGCAGTATTTT; cdr3_aa: CASSFPGTSGGTDTQYF
j_call: TRBJ1-3; d_call: .; v_call: TRBV4-3; clone_size: medium-sized; cdr3_nt: TGCGCCAGCAGCCAAGGTGGGGGCTGGGGAAACACCATATATTTT; cdr3_aa: CASSQGGGWGNTIYF
j_call: TRBJ1-2; d_call: .; v_call: TRBV28; clone_size: .; cdr3_nt: TGTGCCAGCAGTTTGGGGAGGGGAGGCTATGGCTACACCTTC; cdr3_aa: CASSLGRGGYGYTF
j_call: TRBJ2-1; d_call: .; v_call: TRBV25-1; clone_size: once; cdr3_nt: TGTGCCAGCAAGTTGGCTGGTTCCTACAATGAGCAGTTCTTC; cdr3_aa: CASKLAGSYNEQFF
j_call: TRBJ2-5; d_call: TRBD2; v_call: TRBV7-8; clone_size: once; cdr3_nt: TGTGCCAGCAGCTTAGTTAGCGGGGGGGCCGGGGAGACCCAGTACTTC; cdr3_aa: CASSLVSGGAGETQYF
j_call: TRBJ1-5; d_call: TRBD1; v_call: TRBV25-1; clone_size: .; cdr3_nt: TGTGCCAGCAGTCCTTCCGGGGACAGACATCAGCCCCAGCATTTT; cdr3_aa: CASSPSGDRHQPQHF
j_call: TRBJ2-7; d_call: TRBD2; v_call: TRBV9; clone_size: .; cdr3_nt: TGTGCCAGCAGCAACCGGGGGGGTTACGAGCAGTACTTC; cdr3_aa: CASSNRGGYEQYF
j_call: TRBJ2-7; d_call: .; v_call: TRBV7-9; clone_size: .; cdr3_nt: TGTGCCAGCAGCTTAGCCGCCTACGAGCAGTACTTC; cdr3_aa: CASSLAAYEQYF
j_call: TRBJ2-7; d_call: .; v_call: TRBV5-1; clone_size: .; cdr3_nt: TGCGCCAGCAGCTTGGGGGGCGGACCGTCCTACGAGCAGTACTTC; cdr3_aa: CASSLGGGPSYEQYF
j_call: TRBJ2-5; d_call: .; v_call: TRBV7-2; clone_size: .; cdr3_nt: TGTGCCAGCAGCCATACAGTGCGGGCCGCCCTTGAGACCCAGTACTTC; cdr3_aa: CASSHTVRAALETQYF
j_call: TRBJ1-1; d_call: .; v_call: TRBV6-5; clone_size: .; cdr3_nt: TGTGCCAGCAGTTACCGGACAGTGAACACTGAAGCTTTCTTT; cdr3_aa: CASSYRTVNTEAFF
j_call: TRBJ2-7; d_call: .; v_call: TRBV7-3; clone_size: .; cdr3_nt: TGTGCCAGCAGCCCTAACGCCGAGACAGGATCCTACGAGCAGTACTTC; cdr3_aa: CASSPNAETGSYEQYF
j_call: TRBJ1-2; d_call: .; v_call: TRBV7-6; clone_size: few; cdr3_nt: TGTGCCAGCAGCCCCCGCGGGGACTATGGCTACACCTTC; cdr3_aa: CASSPRGDYGYTF
j_call: TRBJ2-7; d_call: TRBD2; v_call: TRBV19; clone_size: .; cdr3_nt: TGTGCCAGTAGCCCCGGGACTAGTCATGGGGAGCAGTACTTC; cdr3_aa: CASSPGTSHGEQYF
j_call: TRBJ1-6; d_call: .; v_call: TRBV7-3; clone_size: .; cdr3_nt: TGTGCCAGCAGCTTAACGTGGGAGAATTCACCCCTCCACTTT; cdr3_aa: CASSLTWENSPLHF
j_call: TRBJ1-6; d_call: .; v_call: TRBV7-8; clone_size: .; cdr3_nt: TGTGCCAGCAGCTCCGGGGGGAATTCACCCCTCCACTTT; cdr3_aa: CASSSGGNSPLHF
j_call: TRBJ1-2; d_call: TRBD1; v_call: TRBV7-9; clone_size: .; cdr3_nt: TGTGCCAGCAGCTTAAGGTCGACAGGGCTCCTGGGCTACACCTTC; cdr3_aa: CASSLRSTGLLGYTF
j_call: TRBJ1-2; d_call: .; v_call: TRBV28; clone_size: few; cdr3_nt: TGTGCCAGCAGTCCTCTCTGGTTAGATGGCTACACCTTC; cdr3_aa: CASSPLWLDGYTF
j_call: TRBJ2-1; d_call: .; v_call: TRBV7-9; clone_size: .; cdr3_nt: TGTGCCAGCAGCTTAGAGGACAGAGATAACAATGAGCAGTTCTTC; cdr3_aa: CASSLEDRDNNEQFF
j_call: TRBJ2-5; d_call: TRBD1; v_call: TRBV4-3; clone_size: .; cdr3_nt: TGCGCCAGCAGCCAAGAAAGGACAGGGTTTGACGAGACCCAGTACTTC; cdr3_aa: CASSQERTGFDETQYF
j_call: TRBJ1-5; d_call: .; v_call: TRBV6-6; clone_size: .; cdr3_nt: TGTGCCAGCAGTTACAGCCTCTCCCCCCATCAGCCCCAGCATTTT; cdr3_aa: CASSYSLSPHQPQHF